Presented here are 28 T cell receptor beta chains from one specimen sequenced in a study of control samples from healthy donors and cancer patients. This table comes from immunoSEQ multiplex PCR, and its TCRdb copy is limited to in-frame clones, with some not included. Of approximately 80,000 clones listed, about 88% are singletons. Sequenced: blood. The receptors stem from a woman aged 50 to 60 in good health.

The gene calls are TRBV7-6 and TRBJ1-6; no firm D call. This CDR3 is 15 amino acids long. Germline lookup yields CDR1 SGHVS and CDR2 FNYEAQ. Trimming shortened V by 3 bases and J by 6 bases, and 12 bases separated the two germline ends. The CDR3 spells CASSLEGIRNSPLHF. Here the CDR3 DNA reads TGTGCCAGCAGCTTGGAAGGCATTCGTAATTCACCCCTCCACTTT.

V is TRBV2 and J is TRBJ2-7, with D possibly being TRBD2 (6 bases). Germline V gene data show CDR1 as SNHLY and CDR2 as FYNNEI. V was shortened by 2 bases and J by 3 bases, with 14 bases between the two germline ends. This CDR3 is 15 amino acids long. The CDR3 DNA sequence: TGTGCCAGCAGTGAAAGAGAGGCGGACTACTACGAGCAGTACTTC. Protein sequence: CASSEREADYYEQYF.

CDR3 nucleotides: TGCGCCAGCAGCTTTAGGCCAGGGGGGAATGAAAAACTGTTTTTT. Amino acid sequence: CASSFRPGGNEKLFF. The chain has TRBV5-1 and TRBJ1-4; TRBD1 matches 7 bases. The CDR3 runs 15 residues. The V gene's germline CDR1 is SGHRS and CDR2 YFSETQ. V was clipped by 2 bases and J by 5 bases; unmatched bases: 6.

The chain joins TRBV6-1 to TRBJ2-6; 8 bases fit TRBD1. Unmatched junction bases numbered 5, after V lost 2 bases and J lost 5 bases. Per germline, CDR1 MNHNS and CDR2 SASEGT. The CDR3 totals 16 residues. As DNA, the CDR3 is TGTGCCAGCAGTGAATTTGACAGGGGAAGGGCCAACGTCCTGACTTTC. This sequence encodes CASSEFDRGRANVLTF.

The chain is built from TRBV18 and TRBJ1-1; D gene ambiguous. Trimming stripped 6 bases from V and 0 bases from J, with 14 bases between. Germline V CDR1 and CDR2: KGHSH, LQKENI. The CDR3 has 15 residues. CDR3 region: CASSRAWDLNTEAFF. The CDR3 DNA follows: TGTGCCAGCTCCCGGGCCTGGGATTTGAACACTGAAGCTTTCTTT.

This chain uses TRBV9 with TRBJ2-1; D is perhaps TRBD2 (5 bases). V was pared by 1 base and J by 8 bases, with 13 bases between. The CDR3 length is 14 residues. CDR1 and CDR2 (germline): SGDLS, YYNGEE. The CDR3 sequence is CASSVFDAGDEQFF. Written as DNA, the CDR3 is TGTGCCAGCAGCGTATTTGATGCCGGGGATGAGCAGTTCTTC.

The V call is TRBV7-2, the J call TRBJ1-4; the D is unclear. Looked up from germline, CDR1 is SGHTA and CDR2 is FQGNSA. Deletions cut 2 bases from V and 6 bases from J, with 10 bases between. The CDR3 runs 14 residues. The CDR3 sequence: CASSLLTRDEKLFF. DNA of the CDR3: TGTGCCAGCAGCTTACTGACAAGAGATGAAAAACTGTTTTTT. Full variable domain (missing parts from reference TRBV7-2 and TRBJ1-4): GAGVSQSPSNKVTEKGKDVELRCDPISGHTALYWYRQSLGQGLEFLIYFQGNSAPDKSGLPSDRFSAERTGGSVSTLTIQRTQQEDSAVYLCASSLLTRDEKLFFGSGTQLSVL.

The V and J genes are TRBV7-9 and TRBJ2-2, with D unclear. This CDR3 is built from 12 residues. Per germline, CDR1 SEHNR and CDR2 FQNEAQ (reference sequence). V lost 6 bases and J 1 base, leaving 3 bases between the germline ends. The CDR3 nucleotides read TGTGCCAGCAGTATGAACACCGGGGAGCTGTTTTTT. As protein: CASSMNTGELFF.

This sequence joins TRBV6-5 and TRBJ1-2, with TRBD1 identical over 8 bases. Germline assignment: CDR1 MNHEY and CDR2 SVGAGI. The CDR3 length is 15 residues. Trimming at V came to 6 bases and at J to 7 bases, leaving 13 bases not matched to a gene. The CDR3 DNA reads TGTGCCAGCAGCGATCTGACAGGGGCTTTGGGTGGCTACACCTTC. Translating gives CASSDLTGALGGYTF.

The J gene is TRBJ1-5, the V gene TRBV6-1; 7 nucleotides agree with TRBD1. This CDR3 is built from 15 residues. Trimming at V came to 1 base and at J to 6 bases, leaving 6 bases not matched to a gene. Per the germline V gene, CDR1 is MNHNS and CDR2 is SASEGT. CDR3 bases: TGTGCCAGCAGTGAAGAAGTGGCAGGGGGTCAGCCCCAGCATTTT. Encoded protein: CASSEEVAGGQPQHF.

This rearrangement joins TRBV18 to TRBJ2-7; D perhaps matches TRBD1 (5 bases). Germline CDR1 reads KGHSH; CDR2 reads LQKENI. The CDR3 loop spans 13 amino acids. V was shortened by 2 bases and J by 6 bases, with 11 bases between the two germline ends. The CDR3 coding sequence is TGTGCCAGCTCACCAGGGCAGGGTGGCGAGCAGTACTTC. The encoded protein is CASSPGQGGEQYF. Supplemented by reference TRBV18 and TRBJ2-7, the full variable domain reads NAGVMQNPRHLVRRRGQEARLRCSPMKGHSHVYWYRQLPEEGLKFMVYLQKENIIDESGMPKERFSAEFPKEGPSILRIQQVVRGDSAAYFCASSPGQGGEQYFGPGTRLTVT.

Worth noting for this clone: One end of the junction varies from germline; a read error may be responsible. The J gene is TRBJ2-1, the V gene TRBV18, with no clear D. This CDR3 is built from 14 residues. CDR1 is KGHSH, CDR2 LQKENI, per germline. The CDR3 DNA follows: TGTGCCAGCTCACCGCCCGGGCCCTGGAATGGGCAGTTCTTC. It is translated as CASSPPGPWNGQFF.

The rearrangement links TRBV28 to TRBJ1-6; D not resolved. From germline, CDR1 is MDHEN and CDR2 SYDVKM. The length of the CDR3 is 12 residues. V was cut by 2 bases and J by 12 bases, with 8 bases left in between. CDR3 residues: CASSLMSEPLHF. The CDR3 DNA sequence: TGTGCCAGCAGTTTAATGTCCGAACCCCTCCACTTT.

The rearrangement uses TRBV5-8 and TRBJ1-2; D unresolved. Trimming shortened V by 0 bases and J by 4 bases, and 7 bases separated the two germline ends. CDR3 size: 13 residues. Germline V gene lookup returns CDR1 SGHTS and CDR2 YDEGEE. The CDR3 DNA is TGTGCCAGCAGCTTGGACGGTCGCTATGGCTACACCTTC. This gives the protein CASSLDGRYGYTF.

In the case of this clone: One end of the junction is discordant with germline, which a read error may explain. The CDR3 bases are TGTGCCAGCTCAGACCCGGGGGGCCCGTACACCGGGGAGCCGTTTTTT. It yields the protein CASSDPGGPYTGEPFF. The V and J genes are TRBV19 and TRBJ2-2; the D gene is possibly TRBD2 (7 bases). There are 16 residues in the CDR3. Germline CDR1 is LNHDA and CDR2 is SQIVND (reference sequence).

This chain connects TRBV3-1 (or the pseudogene TRBV3-2) to TRBJ1-3, with D unresolved. This CDR3 has 15 amino acids. The V end lost 1 base, the J end lost 0 bases, and 7 bases lay between the germline ends. Per germline, CDR1 LGHDT and CDR2 YNNKEL (reference sequence). The DNA of the CDR3 is TGTGCCAGCAGCCAAGGGTGGAGCTCTGGAAACACCATATATTTT. Translating gives CASSQGWSSGNTIYF.

In this sample, this clone turned up once. The gene calls are TRBV5-1 and TRBJ1-3; 9 bases agree with TRBD1. This CDR3 is built from 15 residues. J lost 4 bases, V lost 1 base, and 3 bases had no gene match. CDR1 and CDR2 (germline): SGHRS, YFSETQ. The CDR3 spells CASSLRTGEGNTIYF. The CDR3 nucleotides are TGCGCCAGCAGCTTGAGGACAGGGGAAGGAAACACCATATATTTT.

The chain links TRBV5-1 to TRBJ2-7; D may be TRBD2 (6 bases). Trimming pared 2 bases from V and 5 bases from J, leaving 14 bases between. Per the germline V gene, CDR1 is SGHRS and CDR2 is YFSETQ. The CDR3 runs 14 residues. CDR3 protein: CASSLSMGGHEQYF. The CDR3, as DNA: TGCGCCAGCAGCTTAAGTATGGGAGGTCACGAGCAGTACTTC.

The V and J genes are TRBV5-1 and TRBJ2-7; TRBD1 is a possible D gene (5 bases). Germline assignment: CDR1 SGHRS and CDR2 YFSETQ. The CDR3 spans 13 residues. V was shortened by 4 bases and J by 4 bases, with 12 bases between the two germline ends. The CDR3 DNA sequence: TGCGCCAGCAGCACCGATACAGGATACGAGCAGTACTTC. This encodes CASSTDTGYEQYF.

The chain carries TRBV24-1 and TRBJ1-4; no reliable D call. The ends were cut back, 9 bases at V and 6 bases at J, with 13 bases in the middle. Per germline, CDR1 KGHDR and CDR2 SFDVKD. This CDR3 has 13 amino acids. The CDR3, as DNA: TGTGCCACCCGGAAATGGGCTGATGAAAAACTGTTTTTT. It encodes CATRKWADEKLFF.

The chain joins TRBV15 to TRBJ1-5; D remains ambiguous. This CDR3 is built from 14 residues. Germline V gene data show CDR1 as LNHNV and CDR2 as YYDKDF (reference sequence). Trimming shortened V by 0 bases and J by 6 bases, and 9 bases separated the two germline ends. CDR3 sequence (DNA): TGTGCCACCAGCAGAGATCGGGAGCCTCAGCCCCAGCATTTT. Encoded protein: CATSRDREPQPQHF.

This chain uses TRBV9 with TRBJ2-3; 10 bases agree with TRBD2. The V gene's germline CDR1 is SGDLS and CDR2 YYNGEE. The V and J ends lost 0 bases and 4 bases, in that order; junction bases with no gene match: 14. The CDR3 has 19 residues. The CDR3 is CASSVEGGGAGGPSDTQYF. CDR3 DNA sequence: TGTGCCAGCAGCGTAGAGGGAGGAGGAGCGGGGGGGCCGTCAGATACGCAGTATTTT.

The chain employs TRBV30 and TRBJ2-3; possibly TRBD1 for D (6 bases). V was trimmed by 2 bases and J by 5 bases, leaving 8 bases between them. CDR1 is GTSNPN, CDR2 SVGIG, per germline (reference sequence). The CDR3 contains 12 residues. CDR3 nucleotides: TGTGCCTGGAGTTCAGGGGAAGATACGCAGTATTTT. Its protein product is CAWSSGEDTQYF. Complete variable domain (other parts from reference TRBV30 and TRBJ2-3): SQTIHQWPATLVQPVGSPLSLECTVEGTSNPNLYWYRQAAGRGLQLLFYSVGIGQISSEVPQNLSASRPQDRQFILSSKKLLLSDSGFYLCAWSSGEDTQYFGPGTRLTVL.

This sequence joins TRBV19 and TRBJ2-1, with D perhaps being TRBD1 or TRBD2 (5 bases each). Trimming shortened V by 5 bases and J by 8 bases, and 16 bases separated the two germline ends. Germline CDR1 and CDR2: LNHDA and SQIVND (reference sequence). The CDR3 is 14 amino acids. CDR3 in amino acids: CASSRDPTRDEQFF. Written as DNA, the CDR3 is TGTGCCAGTAGTCGGGACCCCACGAGGGATGAGCAGTTCTTC.

This clone was found once. This chain uses TRBV7-2 with TRBJ2-2, with a possible D match to TRBD1 (7 bases). CDR1 and CDR2 from the germline V gene are SGHTA and FQGNSA. The CDR3 is 18 residues long. Trimming removed 0 bases from V and 4 bases from J, with 18 bases in between. The CDR3 is CASSLAGTDPRGTGELFF. As DNA, the CDR3 is TGTGCCAGCAGCTTAGCGGGGACAGACCCGCGGGGCACCGGGGAGCTGTTTTTT.

The V gene is TRBV5-1, the J gene TRBJ1-2; no definite D call. V lost 2 bases to trimming and J lost 4 bases, with 9 bases between them. The CDR3 loop spans 13 amino acids. CDR1 and CDR2 (germline): SGHRS, YFSETQ. CDR3 amino acids: CASSFTATYGYTF. The CDR3 DNA sequence: TGCGCCAGCAGCTTTACTGCCACCTATGGCTACACCTTC.

The rearrangement links TRBV2 to TRBJ1-5; no definite D call. The germline CDR1 and CDR2 sequences are SNHLY and FYNNEI. V was clipped by 0 bases and J by 1 base, with 7 bases between them. The CDR3 sequence is 15 residues long. CDR3 loop: CASSEARASNQPQHF. The CDR3 DNA is TGTGCCAGCAGTGAAGCTCGGGCAAGCAATCAGCCCCAGCATTTT. Full variable domain (rest looked up from reference TRBV2 and TRBJ1-5): EPEVTQTPSHQVTQMGQEVILRCVPISNHLYFYWYRQILGQKVEFLVSFYNNEISEKSEIFDDQFSVERPDGSNFTLKIRSTKLEDSAMYFCASSEARASNQPQHFGDGTRLSIL.

The gene calls are TRBV30 and TRBJ2-7; 7 bases map to TRBD2. Trimming cost V 3 bases and J 3 bases; bases outside gene matches: 8. The CDR3 consists of 14 residues. The V gene's germline CDR1 is GTSNPN and CDR2 SVGIG (reference sequence). The CDR3 here is CAWRGDYSGYEQYF. The CDR3 bases are TGTGCCTGGAGAGGGGACTATTCGGGCTACGAGCAGTACTTC.